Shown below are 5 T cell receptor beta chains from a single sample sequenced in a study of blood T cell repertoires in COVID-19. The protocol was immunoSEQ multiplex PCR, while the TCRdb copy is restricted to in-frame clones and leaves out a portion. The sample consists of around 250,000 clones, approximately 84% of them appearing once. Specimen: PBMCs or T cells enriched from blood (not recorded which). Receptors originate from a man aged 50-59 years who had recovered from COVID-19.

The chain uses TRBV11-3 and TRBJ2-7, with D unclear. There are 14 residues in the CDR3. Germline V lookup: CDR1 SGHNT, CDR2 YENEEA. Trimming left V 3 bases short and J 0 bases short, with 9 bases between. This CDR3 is CASSFESFSYEQYF. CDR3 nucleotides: TGTGCCAGCAGCTTTGAGTCCTTCTCCTACGAGCAGTACTTC.

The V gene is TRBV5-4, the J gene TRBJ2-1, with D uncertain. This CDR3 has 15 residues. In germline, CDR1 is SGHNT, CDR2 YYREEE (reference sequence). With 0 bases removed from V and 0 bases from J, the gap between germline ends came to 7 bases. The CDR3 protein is CASSLDISSYNEQFF. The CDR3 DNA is TGTGCCAGCAGCTTGGATATCAGCTCCTACAATGAGCAGTTCTTC.

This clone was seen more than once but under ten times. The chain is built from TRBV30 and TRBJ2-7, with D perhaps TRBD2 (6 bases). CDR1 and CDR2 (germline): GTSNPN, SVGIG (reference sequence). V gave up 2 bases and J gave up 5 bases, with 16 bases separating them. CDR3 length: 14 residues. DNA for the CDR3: TGTGCCTGGAGTCGAAGGGGACTGACTAACGAGCAGTACTTC. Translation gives CAWSRRGLTNEQYF.

The CDR3 loop is CASSEGGSLYGYTF. DNA of the CDR3: TGTGCCAGCAGCGAGGGGGGGTCGCTCTATGGCTACACCTTC. This chain uses TRBV9 with TRBJ1-2; perhaps TRBD1 as D (6 bases). The CDR3 sequence is 14 residues long. In germline, CDR1 is SGDLS, CDR2 YYNGEE. V shed 3 bases and J shed 4 bases, with 13 bases lying between them.

In nucleotides, the CDR3 is TGCGCCAGCAGCTTGGCAGTCAGGGTAGGGTCTAATGAAAAACTGTTTTTT. Protein product: CASSLAVRVGSNEKLFF. The J gene is TRBJ1-4, the V gene TRBV5-1; the D gene is possibly TRBD1 (5 bases). Trimming shortened V by 0 bases and J by 3 bases, and 15 bases separated the two germline ends. Germline CDR1 SGHRS, CDR2 YFSETQ. The CDR3 runs to 17 residues.